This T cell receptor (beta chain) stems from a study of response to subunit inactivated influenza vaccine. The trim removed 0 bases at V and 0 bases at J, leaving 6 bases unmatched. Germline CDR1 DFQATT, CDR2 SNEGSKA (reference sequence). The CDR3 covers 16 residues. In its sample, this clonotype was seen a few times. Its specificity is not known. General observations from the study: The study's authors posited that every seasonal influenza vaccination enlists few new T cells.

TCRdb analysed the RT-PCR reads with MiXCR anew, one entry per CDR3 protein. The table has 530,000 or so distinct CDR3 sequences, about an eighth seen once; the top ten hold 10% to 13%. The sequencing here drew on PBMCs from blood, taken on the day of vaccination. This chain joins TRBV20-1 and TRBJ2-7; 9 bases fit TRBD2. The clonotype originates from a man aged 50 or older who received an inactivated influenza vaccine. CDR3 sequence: CSARDLTSGNSYEQYF. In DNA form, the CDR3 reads TGCAGTGCTAGAGATCTGACTAGCGGAAACTCCTACGAGCAGTACTTC.